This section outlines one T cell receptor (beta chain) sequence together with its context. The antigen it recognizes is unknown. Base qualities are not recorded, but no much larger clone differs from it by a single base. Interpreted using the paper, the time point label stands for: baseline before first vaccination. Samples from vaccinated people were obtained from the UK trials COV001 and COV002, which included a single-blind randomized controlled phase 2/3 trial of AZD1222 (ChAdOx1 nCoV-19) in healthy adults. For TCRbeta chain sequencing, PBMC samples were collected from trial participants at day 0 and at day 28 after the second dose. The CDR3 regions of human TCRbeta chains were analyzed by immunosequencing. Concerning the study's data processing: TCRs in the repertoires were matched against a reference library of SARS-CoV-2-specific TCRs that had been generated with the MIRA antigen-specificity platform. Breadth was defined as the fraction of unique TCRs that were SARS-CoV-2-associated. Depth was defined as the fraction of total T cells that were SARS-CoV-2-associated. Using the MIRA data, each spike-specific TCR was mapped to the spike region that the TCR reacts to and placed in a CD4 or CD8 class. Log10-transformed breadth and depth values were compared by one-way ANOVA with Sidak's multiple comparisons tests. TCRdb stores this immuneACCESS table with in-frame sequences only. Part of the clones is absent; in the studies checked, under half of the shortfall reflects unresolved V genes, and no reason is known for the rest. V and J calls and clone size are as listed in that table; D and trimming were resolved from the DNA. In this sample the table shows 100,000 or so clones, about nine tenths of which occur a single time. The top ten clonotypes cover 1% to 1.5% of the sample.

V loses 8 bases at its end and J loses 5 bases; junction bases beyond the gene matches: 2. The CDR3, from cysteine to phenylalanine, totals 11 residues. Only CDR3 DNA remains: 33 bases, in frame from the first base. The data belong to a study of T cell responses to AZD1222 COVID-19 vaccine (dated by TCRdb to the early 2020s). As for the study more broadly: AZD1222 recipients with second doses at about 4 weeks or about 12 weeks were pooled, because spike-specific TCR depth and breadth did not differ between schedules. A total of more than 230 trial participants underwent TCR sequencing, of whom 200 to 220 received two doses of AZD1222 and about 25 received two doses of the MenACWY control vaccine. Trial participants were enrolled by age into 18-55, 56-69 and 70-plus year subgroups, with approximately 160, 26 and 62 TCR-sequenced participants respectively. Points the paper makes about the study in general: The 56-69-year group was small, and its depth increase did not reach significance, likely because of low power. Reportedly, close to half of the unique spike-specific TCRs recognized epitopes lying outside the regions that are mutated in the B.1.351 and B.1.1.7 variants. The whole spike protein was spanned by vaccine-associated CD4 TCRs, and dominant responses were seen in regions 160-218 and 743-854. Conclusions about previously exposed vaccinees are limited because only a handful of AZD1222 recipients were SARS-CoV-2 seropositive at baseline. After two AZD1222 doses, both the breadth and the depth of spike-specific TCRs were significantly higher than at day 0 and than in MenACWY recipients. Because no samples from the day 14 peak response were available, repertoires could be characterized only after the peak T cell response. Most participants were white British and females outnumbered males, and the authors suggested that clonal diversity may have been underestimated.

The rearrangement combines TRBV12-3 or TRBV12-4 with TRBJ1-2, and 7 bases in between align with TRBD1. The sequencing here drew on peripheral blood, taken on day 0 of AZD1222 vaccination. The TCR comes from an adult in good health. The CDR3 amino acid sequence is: CASQGGYGYTF. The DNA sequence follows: TGTGCCAGCCAGGGGGGGTATGGCTACACCTTC.